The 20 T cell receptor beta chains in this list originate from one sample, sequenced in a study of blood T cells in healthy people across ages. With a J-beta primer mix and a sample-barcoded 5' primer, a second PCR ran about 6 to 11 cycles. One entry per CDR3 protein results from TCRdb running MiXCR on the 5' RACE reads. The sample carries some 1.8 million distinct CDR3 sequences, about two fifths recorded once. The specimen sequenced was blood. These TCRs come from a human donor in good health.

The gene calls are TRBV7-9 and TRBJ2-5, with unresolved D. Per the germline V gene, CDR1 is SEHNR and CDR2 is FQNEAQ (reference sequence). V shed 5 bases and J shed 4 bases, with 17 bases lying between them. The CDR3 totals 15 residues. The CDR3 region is CASSRSDDFGETQYF. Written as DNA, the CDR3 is TGTGCCAGCAGCCGATCGGACGATTTTGGAGAGACCCAGTACTTC.

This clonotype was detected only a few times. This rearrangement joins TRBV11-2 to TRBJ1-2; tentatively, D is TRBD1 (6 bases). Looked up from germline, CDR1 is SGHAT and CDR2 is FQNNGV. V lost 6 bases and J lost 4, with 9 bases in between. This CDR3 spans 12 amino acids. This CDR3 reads CASRTGLYGYTF. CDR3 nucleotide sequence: TGTGCCAGCAGAACAGGGCTCTATGGCTACACCTTC.

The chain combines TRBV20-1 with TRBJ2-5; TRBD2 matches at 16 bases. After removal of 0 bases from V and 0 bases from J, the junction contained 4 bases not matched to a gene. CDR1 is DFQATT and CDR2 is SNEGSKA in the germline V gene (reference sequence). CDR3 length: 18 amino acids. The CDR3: CSARDPGLAGGYQETQYF. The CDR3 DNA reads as TGCAGTGCTAGAGATCCGGGACTAGCGGGGGGGTACCAAGAGACCCAGTACTTC.

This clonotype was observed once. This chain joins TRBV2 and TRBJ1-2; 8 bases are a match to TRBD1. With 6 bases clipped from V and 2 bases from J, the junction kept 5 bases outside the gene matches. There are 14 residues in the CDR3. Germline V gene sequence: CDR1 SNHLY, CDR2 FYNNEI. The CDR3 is CASRDNRGNYGYTF. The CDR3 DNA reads TGTGCCAGCAGAGACAACAGGGGGAACTATGGCTACACCTTC.

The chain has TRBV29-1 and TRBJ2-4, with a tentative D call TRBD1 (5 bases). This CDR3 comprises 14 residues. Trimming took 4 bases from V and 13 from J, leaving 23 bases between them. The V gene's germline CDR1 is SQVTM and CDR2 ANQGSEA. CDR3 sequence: CSVAGRDSSDEQYF. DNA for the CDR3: TGCAGCGTTGCGGGCAGGGATTCGTCGGATGAGCAGTACTTC.

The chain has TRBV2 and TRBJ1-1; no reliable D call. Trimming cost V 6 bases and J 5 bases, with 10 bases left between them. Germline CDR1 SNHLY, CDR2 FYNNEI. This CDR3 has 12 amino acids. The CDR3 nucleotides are TGTGCCAGCAGAGGGTGGGAGACTGAAGCTTTCTTT. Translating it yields CASRGWETEAFF.

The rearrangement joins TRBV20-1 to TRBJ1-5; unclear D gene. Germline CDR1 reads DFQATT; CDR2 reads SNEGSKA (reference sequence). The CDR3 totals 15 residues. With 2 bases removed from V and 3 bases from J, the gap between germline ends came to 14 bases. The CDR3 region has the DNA TGCAGTGCTAGACAGCCTGCCGGGCCCAATCAGCCCCAGCATTTT. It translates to CSARQPAGPNQPQHF.

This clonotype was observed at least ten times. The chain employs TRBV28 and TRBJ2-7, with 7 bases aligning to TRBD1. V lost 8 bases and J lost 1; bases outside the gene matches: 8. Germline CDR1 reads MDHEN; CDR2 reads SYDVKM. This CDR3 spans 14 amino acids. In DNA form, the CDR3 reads TGTGCCAGCTATACTCCGGGACAGTCCTACGAGCAGTACTTC. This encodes CASYTPGQSYEQYF.

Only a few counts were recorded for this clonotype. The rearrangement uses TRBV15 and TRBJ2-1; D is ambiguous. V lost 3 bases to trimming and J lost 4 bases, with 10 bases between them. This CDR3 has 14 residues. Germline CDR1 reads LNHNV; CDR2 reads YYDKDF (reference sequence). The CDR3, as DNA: TGTGCCACCAGCAGGCCACTACAGTACAATGAGCAGTTCTTC. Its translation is CATSRPLQYNEQFF.

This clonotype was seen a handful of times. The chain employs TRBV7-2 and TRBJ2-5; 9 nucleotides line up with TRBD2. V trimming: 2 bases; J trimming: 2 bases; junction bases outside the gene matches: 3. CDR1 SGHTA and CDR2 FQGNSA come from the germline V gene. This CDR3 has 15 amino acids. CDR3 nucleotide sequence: TGTGCCAGCAGCTTATATCTAGCGGGGCAAGAGACCCAGTACTTC. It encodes CASSLYLAGQETQYF.

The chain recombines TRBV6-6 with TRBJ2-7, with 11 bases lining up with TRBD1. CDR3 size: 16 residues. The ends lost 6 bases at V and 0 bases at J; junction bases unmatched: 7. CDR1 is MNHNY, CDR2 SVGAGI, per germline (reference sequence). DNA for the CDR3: TGTGCCAGCAGAAATTCCGGGACAGGGGGCTCCTACGAGCAGTACTTC. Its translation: CASRNSGTGGSYEQYF.

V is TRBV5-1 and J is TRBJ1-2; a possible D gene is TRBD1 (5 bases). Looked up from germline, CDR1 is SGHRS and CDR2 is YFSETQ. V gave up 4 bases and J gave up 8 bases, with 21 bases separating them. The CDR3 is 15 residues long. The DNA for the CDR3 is TGCGCCAGCAGCGGGACCCCTCAAGTTGGGGGGGGCTACACCTTC. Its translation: CASSGTPQVGGGYTF. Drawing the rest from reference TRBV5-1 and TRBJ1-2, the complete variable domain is KAGVTQTPRYLIKTRGQQVTLSCSPISGHRSVSWYQQTPGQGLQFLFEYFSETQRNKGNFPGRFSGRQFSNSRSEMNVSTLELGDSALYLCASSGTPQVGGGYTFGSGTRLTVV.

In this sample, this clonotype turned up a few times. CDR3 region: CASSLYRFLKTARGTHAMNTEAFF. The CDR3 nucleotides are TGCGCCAGCAGCTTGTATCGCTTCCTCAAGACCGCGCGCGGGACCCATGCTATGAACACTGAAGCTTTCTTT. V and J are TRBV5-1 and TRBJ1-1, with D possibly matching TRBD1 (5 bases). The CDR3 loop spans 24 amino acids. The germline gives CDR1 SGHRS, CDR2 YFSETQ. Trimming cost V 1 base and J 0 bases, with 37 bases left between them.

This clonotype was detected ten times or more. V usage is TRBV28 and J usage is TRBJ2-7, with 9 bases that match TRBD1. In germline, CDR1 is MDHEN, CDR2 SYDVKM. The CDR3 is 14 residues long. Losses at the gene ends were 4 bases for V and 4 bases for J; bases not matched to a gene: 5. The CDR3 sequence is CASSSPGQGYEQYF. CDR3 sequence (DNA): TGTGCCAGCAGTTCCCCGGGACAGGGTTACGAGCAGTACTTC.

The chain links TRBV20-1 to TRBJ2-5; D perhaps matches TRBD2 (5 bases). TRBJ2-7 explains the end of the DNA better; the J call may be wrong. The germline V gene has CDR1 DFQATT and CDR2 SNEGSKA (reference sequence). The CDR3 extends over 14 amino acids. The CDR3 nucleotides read TGCAGTGCTAGTGGACTGAGGCGGAACTACGAGCAGTACTTC. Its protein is CSASGLRRNYEQYF.

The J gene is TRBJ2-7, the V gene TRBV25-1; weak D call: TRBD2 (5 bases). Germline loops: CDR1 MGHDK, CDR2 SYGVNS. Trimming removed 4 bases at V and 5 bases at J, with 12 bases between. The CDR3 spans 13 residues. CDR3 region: CASSGRDSDEQYF. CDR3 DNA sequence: TGTGCCAGCAGTGGTCGGGATTCGGACGAGCAGTACTTC.

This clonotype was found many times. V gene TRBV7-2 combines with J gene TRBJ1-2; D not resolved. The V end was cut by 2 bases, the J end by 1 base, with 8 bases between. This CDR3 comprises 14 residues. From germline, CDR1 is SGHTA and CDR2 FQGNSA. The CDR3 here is CASSLWLDNYGYTF. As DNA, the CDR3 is TGTGCCAGCAGCTTATGGCTGGATAACTATGGCTACACCTTC.

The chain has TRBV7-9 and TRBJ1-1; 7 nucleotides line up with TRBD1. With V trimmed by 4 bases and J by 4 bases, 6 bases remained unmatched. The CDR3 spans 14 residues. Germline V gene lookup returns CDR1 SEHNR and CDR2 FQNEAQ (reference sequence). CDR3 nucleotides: TGTGCCAGCAGCTGGTGGGACAGCGTCACTGAAGCTTTCTTT. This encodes CASSWWDSVTEAFF.

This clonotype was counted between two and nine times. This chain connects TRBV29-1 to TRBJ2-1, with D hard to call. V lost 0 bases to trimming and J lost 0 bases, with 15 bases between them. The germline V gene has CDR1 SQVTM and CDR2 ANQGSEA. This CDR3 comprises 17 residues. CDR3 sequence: CSVEDLVRVGSYNEQFF. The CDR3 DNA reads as TGCAGCGTTGAAGATCTGGTAAGGGTCGGCTCCTACAATGAGCAGTTCTTC.

The CDR3 nucleotides are TGTGCCAGCAGCTTGGGAGGGGGGATCACCTACGAGCAGTACTTC. Translated, it gives CASSLGGGITYEQYF. V is TRBV7-2 and J is TRBJ2-4; TRBD2 is a possible D gene (7 bases). The J call may be in error: the DNA end matches TRBJ2-7 better. The germline V gene has CDR1 SGHTA and CDR2 FQGNSA. The length of the CDR3 is 15 residues.